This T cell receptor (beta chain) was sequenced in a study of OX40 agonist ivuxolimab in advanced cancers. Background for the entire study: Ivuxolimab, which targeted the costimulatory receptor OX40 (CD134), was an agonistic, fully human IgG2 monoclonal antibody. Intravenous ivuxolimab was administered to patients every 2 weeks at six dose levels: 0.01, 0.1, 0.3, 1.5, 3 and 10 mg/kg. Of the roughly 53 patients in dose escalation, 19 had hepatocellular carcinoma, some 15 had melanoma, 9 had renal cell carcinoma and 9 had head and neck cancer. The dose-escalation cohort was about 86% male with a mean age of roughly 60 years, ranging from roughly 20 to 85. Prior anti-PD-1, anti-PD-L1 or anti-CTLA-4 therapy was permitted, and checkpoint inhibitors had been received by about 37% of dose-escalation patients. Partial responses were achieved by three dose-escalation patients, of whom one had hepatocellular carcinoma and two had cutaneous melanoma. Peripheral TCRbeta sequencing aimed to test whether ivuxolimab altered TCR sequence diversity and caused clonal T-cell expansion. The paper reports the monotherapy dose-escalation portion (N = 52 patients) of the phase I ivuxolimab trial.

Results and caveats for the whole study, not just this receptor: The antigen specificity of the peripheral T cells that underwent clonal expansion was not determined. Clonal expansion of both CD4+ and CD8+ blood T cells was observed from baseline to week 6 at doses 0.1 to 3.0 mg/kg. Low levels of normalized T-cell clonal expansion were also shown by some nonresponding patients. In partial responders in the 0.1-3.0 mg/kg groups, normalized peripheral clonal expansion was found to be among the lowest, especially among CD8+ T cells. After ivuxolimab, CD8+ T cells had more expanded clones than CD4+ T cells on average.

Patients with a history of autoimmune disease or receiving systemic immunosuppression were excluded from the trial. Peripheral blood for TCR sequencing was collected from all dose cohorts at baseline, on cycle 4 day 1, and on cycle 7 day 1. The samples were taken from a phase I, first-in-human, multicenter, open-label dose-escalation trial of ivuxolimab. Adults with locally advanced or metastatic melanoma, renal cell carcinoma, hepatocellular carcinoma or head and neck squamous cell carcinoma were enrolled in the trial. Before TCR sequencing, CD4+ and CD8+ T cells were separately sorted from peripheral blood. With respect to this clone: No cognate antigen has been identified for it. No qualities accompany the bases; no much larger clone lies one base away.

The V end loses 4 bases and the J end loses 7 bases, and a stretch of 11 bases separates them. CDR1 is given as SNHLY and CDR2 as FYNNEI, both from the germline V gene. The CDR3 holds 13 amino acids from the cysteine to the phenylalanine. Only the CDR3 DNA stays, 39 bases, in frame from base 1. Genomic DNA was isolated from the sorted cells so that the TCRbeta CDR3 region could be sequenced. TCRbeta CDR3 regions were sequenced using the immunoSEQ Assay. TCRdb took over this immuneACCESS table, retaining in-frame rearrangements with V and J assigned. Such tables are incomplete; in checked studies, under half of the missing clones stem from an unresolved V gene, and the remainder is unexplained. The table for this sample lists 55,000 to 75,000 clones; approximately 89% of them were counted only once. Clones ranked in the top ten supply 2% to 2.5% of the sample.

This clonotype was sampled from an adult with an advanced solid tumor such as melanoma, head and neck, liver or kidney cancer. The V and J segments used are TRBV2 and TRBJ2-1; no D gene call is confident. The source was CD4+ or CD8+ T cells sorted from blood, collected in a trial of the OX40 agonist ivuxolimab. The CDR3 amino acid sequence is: CASSVYQLNEQFF. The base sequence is TGTGCCAGCAGTGTTTACCAGCTGAATGAGCAGTTCTTC.